The text below deals with one T cell receptor (beta chain). As handled by the study authors: Amplification with reference gene primers provided the estimates of nucleated cell counts. Assay: immunoSEQ multiplex PCR; the TCRdb copy retains only in-frame clones and omits some. V and J calls and clone size are as listed in that table; D and trimming were resolved from the DNA. The data hold roughly 140,000 clones, with 80% observed a single time. The data belong to a study of blood T cell repertoires in COVID-19. Turning to the study itself: Sites in the United States, Italy and Spain provided acute and convalescent COVID-19 samples. Sources were T cells, B-cell-depleted T cells, or PBMCs; the material itself was cDNA or gDNA.

The germline V and J ends were trimmed by 0 bases and 1 base, with 9 bases remaining between them. The CDR3 is 15 residues long. Germline CDR1 MNHNY, CDR2 SVGAGI (reference sequence). Material for sequencing was peripheral blood. This sequence originates from a man in his sixties with acute or convalescent COVID-19. The chain links TRBV6-6 to TRBJ1-2, with D maybe TRBD1 (6 bases). The CDR3 DNA sequence: TGTGCCAGCAGTTACTCTGGCAGGGGTAACTATGGCTACACCTTC. It is translated as CASSYSGRGNYGYTF.